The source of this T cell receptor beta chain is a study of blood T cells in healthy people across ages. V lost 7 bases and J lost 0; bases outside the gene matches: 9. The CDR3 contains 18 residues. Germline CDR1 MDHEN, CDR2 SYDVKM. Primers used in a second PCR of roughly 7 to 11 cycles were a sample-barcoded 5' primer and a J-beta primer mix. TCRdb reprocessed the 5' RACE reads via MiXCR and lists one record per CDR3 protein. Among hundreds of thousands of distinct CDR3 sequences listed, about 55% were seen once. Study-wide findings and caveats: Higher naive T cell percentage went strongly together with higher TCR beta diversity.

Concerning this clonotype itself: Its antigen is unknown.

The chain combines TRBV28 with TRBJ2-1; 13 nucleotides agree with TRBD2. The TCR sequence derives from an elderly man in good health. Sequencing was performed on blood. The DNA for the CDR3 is TGTGCCAGCATAGGACTAGCGGGGGATTCTCCCTCCTACAATGAGCAGTTCTTC. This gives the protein CASIGLAGDSPSYNEQFF.